This TCR beta chain was sequenced for a study of blood T cell repertoires in COVID-19 (dated by TCRdb to between 2020 and 2021). Concerning the study at large: Samples from collaborators originated in the United States, Italy and Spain and spanned both the acute and convalescent phases of COVID-19. The prospective study material was composed of cDNA or gDNA derived from T cells, B-cell-depleted T cells, or PBMCs. The dataset comprised deeply sampled blood TCRbeta repertoires from subjects exposed to, actively infected with, or recovered from COVID-19. A freely available public database, intended as a resource for researchers studying the immune response to SARS-CoV-2, is where the repertoires were released. Samples came from the ongoing ImmuneRACE study (first 160 participants) plus 1,254 subjects from 6 global collaborators. Nearly every sample came with metadata listing a de-identified subject ID, COVID-19 status, age in years and sex. Where available, HLA class I and class II types were taken from metadata supplied by the sample provider and were not determined by assay-based typing.

General findings and caveats noted by the study authors: Clinical and demographic metadata were provided uncurated, with the amount varying by source and participant.

A note on this clone: It lacks a known antigen. No much larger clone exists at a distance of one base, and base qualities are not known.

According to the germline V gene (reference sequence), CDR1 reads MNHEY and CDR2 reads SMNVEV. Compared with germline, V lacks 4 bases and J lacks 4 bases; bases without a gene match: 1. The CDR3 sequence holds 15 residues, the cysteine and phenylalanine included. This entry keeps only the CDR3 DNA: 45 bases, framed from base 1. TCRbeta CDR3 regions were amplified from genomic DNA using the immunoSEQ Assay, a bias-controlled multiplex PCR. The source study handled its data this way. Nucleated cell counts per sample were estimated from amplification of reference gene primers within the assay. To quantify the absolute abundance of each unique TCRbeta CDR3 rearrangement, sequence reads were collapsed and filtered. For each sample, productive Simpson clonality was calculated by taking the square root of Simpson's diversity index across productive rearrangements. Imported from immuneACCESS, the table was reduced by TCRdb to in-frame sequences with V and J called. These copies leave out some clones; in studies compared against another copy, an unresolved V gene accounts for under half, and the cause of the remainder is not known. From that table come the V and J calls and clone size; the DNA was used to work out D and trimming. The sample data list 15,000 to 20,000 clones, and around 88% of these were observed just once. Roughly an eighth of the sample is in the top ten clones.

Collaborating institutions collected whole blood in K2EDTA tubes following their own protocols. For TCRbeta analysis, collaborators shipped samples as frozen whole blood, isolated PBMCs, or DNA extracted from either of those sample types. This chain joins TRBV27 to TRBJ2-3; 14 central bases correspond to TRBD2. What was sequenced was peripheral blood. The sequence was obtained from a human donor in a cohort sampled during active COVID-19. The CDR3 here reads CASSSGLAGADTQYF. The nucleotide sequence is given as TGTGCCAGCAGTTCGGGACTAGCGGGGGCAGATACGCAGTATTTT.